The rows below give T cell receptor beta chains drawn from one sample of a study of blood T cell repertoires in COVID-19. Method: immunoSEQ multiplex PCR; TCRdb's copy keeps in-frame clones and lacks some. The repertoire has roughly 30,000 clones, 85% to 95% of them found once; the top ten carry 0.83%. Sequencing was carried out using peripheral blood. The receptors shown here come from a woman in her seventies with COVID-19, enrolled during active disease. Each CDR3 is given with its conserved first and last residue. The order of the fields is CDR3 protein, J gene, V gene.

CDR3: CASRGDRTSGNTIYF
J: TRBJ1-3
V: TRBV6-5

CDR3: CASSLSPYEQYF
J: TRBJ2-7
V: TRBV28

CDR3: CASGSRGTGHSNQPQHF
J: TRBJ1-5
V: TRBV12-5

CDR3: CASSAMYESSYNEQFF
J: TRBJ2-1
V: TRBV5-8

CDR3: CASSLQQGGLNEQFF
J: TRBJ2-1
V: TRBV5-4

CDR3: CASRPTSGTDTQYF
J: TRBJ2-3
V: TRBV28

CDR3: CASSLTGWYEQYF
J: TRBJ2-7
V: TRBV6-2/TRBV6-3

CDR3: CASSTGGARSPLHF
J: TRBJ1-6
V: TRBV19

CDR3: CASSGGYRADYYGYTF
J: TRBJ1-2
V: TRBV7-2

CDR3: CASSHFGLAGVHEQFF
J: TRBJ2-1
V: TRBV7-6

CDR3: CASSGTTGTDTQYF
J: TRBJ2-3
V: TRBV2

CDR3: CASRPNRGRDEKLFF
J: TRBJ1-4
V: TRBV2

CDR3: CATSPGQGKYEQYF
J: TRBJ2-7
V: TRBV6-5

CDR3: CASRIRSTGELFF
J: TRBJ2-2
V: TRBV19

CDR3: CASSLSGTPTTGELFF
J: TRBJ2-2
V: TRBV18

CDR3: CASSQLAGGAGELFF
J: TRBJ2-2
V: TRBV6-2/TRBV6-3